This T cell receptor (beta chain) was profiled in a study of T cell repertoires in cytomegalovirus infection. Study summary: Matching HLA type and CMV infection were both indicated by public TCR beta signatures.

CDR3 length: 13 amino acids. Germline CDR1 reads SGHVS; CDR2 reads FNYEAQ. Trimming pared 5 bases from V and 6 bases from J, leaving 11 bases between. TCRdb redid the calling of the reads with MiXCR, one entry per CDR3 protein. Of 310,000 or so distinct CDR3 sequences in the sample, about 8.8% are singletons; the top ten hold about 2.3%. This clonotype was detected ten times or more. The rearrangement joins TRBV7-6 to TRBJ2-1, with D perhaps being TRBD1 or TRBD2 (6 bases each). Sequenced material: PBMCs. This receptor was identified in a human donor in good health (CMV status not recorded). Some clones in this sample may be carry-over from other donors' samples. CDR3 coding DNA: TGTGCCAGCAGCCGAGGGGGGCTCAATGAGCAGTTCTTC. Encoded protein: CASSRGGLNEQFF.